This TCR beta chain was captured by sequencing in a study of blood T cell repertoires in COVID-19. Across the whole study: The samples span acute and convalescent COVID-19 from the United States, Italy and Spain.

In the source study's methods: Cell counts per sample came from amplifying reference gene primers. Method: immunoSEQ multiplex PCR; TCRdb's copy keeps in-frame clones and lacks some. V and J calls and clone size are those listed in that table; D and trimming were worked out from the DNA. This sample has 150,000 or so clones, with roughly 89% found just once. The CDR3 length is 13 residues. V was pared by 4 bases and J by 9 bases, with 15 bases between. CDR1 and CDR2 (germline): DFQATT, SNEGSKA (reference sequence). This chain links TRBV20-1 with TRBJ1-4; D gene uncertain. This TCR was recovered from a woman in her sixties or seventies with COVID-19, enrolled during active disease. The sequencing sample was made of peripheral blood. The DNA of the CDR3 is TGCAGTGCTAATGACCTGGACGGGAAAAAACTGTTTTTT. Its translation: CSANDLDGKKLFF.